Shown below are 10 T cell receptor beta chains from a single sample sequenced in a study of blood T cell repertoires in COVID-19. Using immunoSEQ multiplex PCR, the repertoire was profiled, and TCRdb retains in-frame clones only, with some absent. The table has approximately 85,000 clones, about 92% seen once. Sample: peripheral blood. The receptors stem from a woman in her fifties or sixties in a cohort sampled during active COVID-19.

V usage is TRBV9 and J usage is TRBJ1-1, with TRBD1 as a possible D gene (6 bases). The germline CDR1 and CDR2 sequences are SGDLS and YYNGEE. The CDR3 consists of 14 residues. The ends were cut back, 4 bases at V and 5 bases at J, with 15 bases in the middle. The CDR3 coding sequence is TGTGCCAGCAGCCCCCCGGCAGGGGAAACTGAAGCTTTCTTT. This codes for CASSPPAGETEAFF. The full variable domain, rest sourced from reference TRBV9 and TRBJ1-1, is DSGVTQTPKHLITATGQRVTLRCSPRSGDLSVYWYQQSLDQGLQFLIQYYNGEERAKGNILERFSAQQFPDLHSELNLSSLELGDSALYFCASSPPAGETEAFFGQGTRLTVV.

The chain has TRBV28 and TRBJ1-1; D is undetermined. The CDR3 is 13 amino acids. Trimming pared 5 bases from V and 4 bases from J, leaving 11 bases between. CDR1 is MDHEN and CDR2 is SYDVKM in the germline V gene. As DNA, the CDR3 is TGTGCCAGCAGTAGGACTGGGAGCACTGAAGCTTTCTTT. This encodes CASSRTGSTEAFF.

The genes are TRBV6-4 and TRBJ2-3; 9 positions match TRBD1. CDR1 is MRHNA and CDR2 is SNTAGT in the germline V gene. V lost 5 bases, J lost 3 bases, and 3 bases stayed unmatched. The CDR3 has 14 residues. The CDR3 loop is CASSPGQGTDTQYF. The CDR3 DNA reads TGTGCCAGCAGTCCTGGACAGGGGACAGATACGCAGTATTTT.

V gene TRBV19 combines with J gene TRBJ1-1, with 7 bases lining up with TRBD1. Germline lookup yields CDR1 LNHDA and CDR2 SQIVND (reference sequence). This CDR3 contains 14 residues. With V trimmed by 3 bases and J by 6 bases, 7 bases remained unmatched. The CDR3 sequence: CASSMTGSLSEAFF. CDR3 bases: TGTGCCAGTAGTATGACAGGGAGCCTCTCTGAAGCTTTCTTT.

This rearrangement joins TRBV6-4 to TRBJ2-6; D unresolved. The V end lost 0 bases, the J end lost 0 bases, and 3 bases lay between the germline ends. Germline CDR1 MRHNA, CDR2 SNTAGT. The length of the CDR3 is 15 residues. In nucleotides, the CDR3 is TGTGCCAGCAGTGACTCGAGCTCTGGGGCCAACGTCCTGACTTTC. Its protein product is CASSDSSSGANVLTF.

This clone came up once. J is TRBJ2-7 and V is TRBV6-4; D perhaps matches TRBD1 (5 bases). The CDR3 is made up of 12 amino acids. The V gene lost 6 bases and the J gene lost 6 bases, with 12 bases spanning the gap. Germline V lookup: CDR1 MRHNA, CDR2 SNTAGT. The CDR3 loop reads CASSTSGREQYF. CDR3 in DNA: TGTGCCAGCAGCACCTCAGGGCGCGAGCAGTACTTC.

This clone was recorded only once. V usage is TRBV14 and J usage is TRBJ2-3; no clear D gene. Trimming shortened V by 4 bases and J by 4 bases, and 6 bases separated the two germline ends. The length of the CDR3 is 12 residues. Germline CDR1 SGHDN, CDR2 FVKESK. As DNA, the CDR3 is TGTGCCAGCAGCCCCAGGCCAGATACGCAGTATTTT. It is translated as CASSPRPDTQYF.

The genes are TRBV27 and TRBJ2-5, with a weak D call TRBD2 (5 bases). The CDR3 consists of 13 residues. The V gene lost 6 bases and the J gene lost 2 bases, with 10 bases spanning the gap. Looked up from germline, CDR1 is MNHEY and CDR2 is SMNVEV (reference sequence). The DNA of the CDR3 is TGTGCCAGCAGGTCCGGGATTCAAGAGACCCAGTACTTC. Its protein product is CASRSGIQETQYF.

V gene TRBV7-9 combines with J gene TRBJ2-1; the match to TRBD1 covers 8 bases. Germline CDR1 is SEHNR and CDR2 is FQNEAQ (reference sequence). CDR3 size: 14 residues. The V gene end was trimmed by 7 bases and the J gene end by 7 bases; junction bases not matched to a gene: 9. CDR3 nucleotides: TGTGCCAGCACCCCCCAGGGGGCAGGGAATGAGCAGTTCTTC. Its protein product is CASTPQGAGNEQFF.

V is TRBV18 and J is TRBJ1-1; D call uncertain. The CDR3 runs 15 residues. V lost 0 bases, J lost 6 bases, and 14 bases lay in between. Per the germline V gene, CDR1 is KGHSH and CDR2 is LQKENI. CDR3 amino acids: CASSPPGRVGAEAFF. CDR3 nucleotides: TGTGCCAGCTCACCACCGGGGAGGGTCGGGGCTGAAGCTTTCTTT.